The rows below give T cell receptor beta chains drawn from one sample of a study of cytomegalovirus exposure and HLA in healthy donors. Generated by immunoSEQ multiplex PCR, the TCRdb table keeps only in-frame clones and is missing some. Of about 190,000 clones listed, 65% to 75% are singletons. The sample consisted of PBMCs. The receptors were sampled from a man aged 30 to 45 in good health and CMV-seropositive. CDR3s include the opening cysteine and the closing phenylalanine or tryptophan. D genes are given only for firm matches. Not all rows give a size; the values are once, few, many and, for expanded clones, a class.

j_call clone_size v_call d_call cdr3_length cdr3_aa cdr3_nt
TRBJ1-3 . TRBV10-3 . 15 CAIRASGVSGNTIYF TGTGCCATCAGGGCCTCCGGGGTCTCTGGAAACACCATATATTTT
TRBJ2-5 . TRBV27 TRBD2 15 CASSYTPGAGETQYF TGTGCCAGCAGTTATACTCCGGGAGCGGGGGAGACCCAGTACTTC
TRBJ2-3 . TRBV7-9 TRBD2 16 CASSRTWGGSTDTQYF TGTGCCAGCAGCCGTACTTGGGGGGGGAGCACAGATACGCAGTATTTT
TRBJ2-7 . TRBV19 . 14 CASSQTPGAYEQYF TGTGCCAGTAGTCAAACCCCAGGGGCGTACGAGCAGTACTTC
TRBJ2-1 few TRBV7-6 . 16 CASSLSATYTYNEQFF TGTGCCAGCAGCTTGTCGGCGACTTACACCTACAATGAGCAGTTCTTC
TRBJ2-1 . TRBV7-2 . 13 CASSFSSYNEQFF TGTGCCAGCAGCTTCTCCAGCTACAATGAGCAGTTCTTC
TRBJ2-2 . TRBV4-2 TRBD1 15 CASSQLRGRAGELFF TGTGCCAGCAGCCAACTCAGGGGGCGGGCCGGGGAGCTGTTTTTT
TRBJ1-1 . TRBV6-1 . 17 CASSEWVRDWKGAEAFF TGTGCCAGCAGTGAATGGGTGAGGGACTGGAAAGGCGCTGAAGCTTTCTTT
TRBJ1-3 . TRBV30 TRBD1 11 CAWSPGTVLYF TGTGCCTGGAGCCCTGGGACAGTTCTATATTTT
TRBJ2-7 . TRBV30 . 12 CAWGQSSYEQYF TGTGCCTGGGGGCAGAGCTCCTACGAGCAGTACTTC
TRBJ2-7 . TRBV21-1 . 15 CASSKVARQLYEQYF TGTGCCAGCAGCAAAGTGGCGAGACAGCTCTACGAGCAGTACTTC
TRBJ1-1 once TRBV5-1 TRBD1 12 CASSLGQGEAFF TGCGCCAGCAGCTTGGGACAGGGCGAAGCTTTCTTT
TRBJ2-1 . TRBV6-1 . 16 CASSGIGSGHYNEQFF TGTGCCAGCAGTGGTATTGGTAGCGGACACTACAATGAGCAGTTCTTC
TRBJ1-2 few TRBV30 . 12 CAWSPGAGGYTF TGTGCCTGGAGCCCAGGGGCCGGGGGCTACACCTTC
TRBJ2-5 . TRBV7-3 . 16 CASSSQGGGVQETQYF TGTGCCAGCAGCTCCCAGGGAGGCGGGGTACAAGAGACCCAGTACTTC
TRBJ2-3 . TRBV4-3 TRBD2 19 CASSQGTSGGVRSTDTQYF TGCGCCAGCAGCCAAGGCACTAGCGGGGGGGTTCGGAGCACAGATACGCAGTATTTT
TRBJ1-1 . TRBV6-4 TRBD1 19 CASSRTVDRGRTLNTEAFF TGTGCCAGCAGTCGGACTGTGGACAGGGGGCGGACCCTGAACACTGAAGCTTTCTTT
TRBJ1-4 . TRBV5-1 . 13 CASSSQGGEKLFF TGCGCCAGCAGCTCCCAGGGAGGTGAAAAACTGTTTTTT
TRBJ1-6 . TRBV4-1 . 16 CASSQGAGARDSPLHF TGCGCCAGCAGCCAAGGCGCAGGGGCAAGGGATTCACCCCTCCACTTT
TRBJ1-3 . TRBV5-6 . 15 CASSRGGAEGNTIYF TGTGCCAGCAGCCGGGGAGGGGCAGAAGGAAACACCATATATTTT
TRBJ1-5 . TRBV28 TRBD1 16 CASSFRGQGAMKAQHF TGTGCCAGCAGTTTTCGCGGACAGGGGGCAATGAAAGCCCAGCATTTT
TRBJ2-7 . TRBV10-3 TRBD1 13 CAISGHQGDEQYF TGTGCCATCAGTGGCCACCAGGGGGACGAGCAGTACTTC
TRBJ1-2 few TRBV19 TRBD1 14 CASSSGTGGAGYTF TGTGCCAGTAGTAGCGGGACAGGGGGCGCCGGCTACACCTTC
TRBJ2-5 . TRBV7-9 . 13 CASSLQGQETQYF TGTGCCAGCAGCTTACAGGGACAAGAGACCCAGTACTTC
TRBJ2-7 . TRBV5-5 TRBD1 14 CASSLEQGTYEQYF TGTGCCAGCAGCTTGGAACAGGGGACATACGAGCAGTACTTC
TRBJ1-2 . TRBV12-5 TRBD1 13 CASGQGQGSGYTF TGTGCTAGTGGCCAAGGACAGGGAAGCGGCTACACCTTC
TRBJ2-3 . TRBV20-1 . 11 CSARGGHLQYF TGCAGTGCTAGAGGCGGTCACCTGCAGTATTTT
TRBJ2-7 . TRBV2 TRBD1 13 CAASGQGINEQYF TGTGCCGCATCCGGACAGGGTATCAACGAGCAGTACTTC
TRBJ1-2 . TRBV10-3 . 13 CAIRTGMGDGYTF TGTGCCATCAGAACAGGGATGGGGGATGGCTACACCTTC
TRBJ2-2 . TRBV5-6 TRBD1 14 CASSFRQGAGELFF TGTGCCAGCAGCTTCCGACAGGGGGCCGGGGAGCTGTTTTTT
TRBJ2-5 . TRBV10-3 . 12 CAISVREETQYF TGTGCCATCAGTGTCCGGGAGGAGACCCAGTACTTC
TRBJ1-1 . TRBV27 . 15 CASRSNSGGVTEAFF TGTGCCAGCAGGTCAAATTCTGGGGGCGTTACTGAAGCTTTCTTT
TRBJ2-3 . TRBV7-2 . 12 CASSVNTDTQYF TGTGCCAGCAGCGTTAACACAGATACGCAGTATTTT
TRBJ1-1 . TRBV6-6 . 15 CASSSSGGMNTEAFF TGTGCCAGCAGTTCATCGGGGGGGATGAACACTGAAGCTTTCTTT
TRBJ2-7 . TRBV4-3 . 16 CASSQDPHRPGEEQYF TGCGCCAGCAGCCAAGATCCCCACAGACCGGGGGAGGAGCAGTACTTC
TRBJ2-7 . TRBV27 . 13 CASSLYDRGEQYF TGTGCCAGCAGTTTATATGACCGAGGCGAGCAGTACTTC
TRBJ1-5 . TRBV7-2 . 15 CASSLALTRNAAQHF TGTGCCAGCAGCTTAGCCCTTACCAGAAATGCGGCCCAGCATTTT
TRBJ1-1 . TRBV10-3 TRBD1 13 CAISLPGGAEAFF TGTGCCATCAGCCTCCCAGGGGGTGCTGAAGCTTTCTTT
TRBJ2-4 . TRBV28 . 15 CASRTGTLAKNIQYF TGTGCCAGCAGGACAGGGACTCTAGCCAAAAACATTCAGTACTTC
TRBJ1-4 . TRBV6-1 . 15 CASSPGGVINEKLFF TGTGCCAGCAGCCCCGGAGGAGTGATTAATGAAAAACTGTTTTTT
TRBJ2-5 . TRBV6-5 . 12 CASSTGSETQYF TGTGCCAGCAGTACGGGTAGTGAGACCCAGTACTTC
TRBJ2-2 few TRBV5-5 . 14 CASSAQGNTGELFF TGTGCCAGCAGCGCACAGGGGAACACCGGGGAGCTGTTTTTT
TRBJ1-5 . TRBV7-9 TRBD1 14 CASSVTGGMEPQHF TGTGCCAGCAGCGTCACAGGGGGCATGGAGCCCCAGCATTTT
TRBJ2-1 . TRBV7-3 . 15 CASSLSVAVLNEQFF TGTGCCAGCAGCTTATCGGTAGCGGTACTAAATGAGCAGTTCTTC
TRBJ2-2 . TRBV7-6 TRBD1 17 CASSFPLTGSNTGELFF TGTGCCAGCAGCTTTCCCCTGACAGGGTCGAACACCGGGGAGCTGTTTTTT
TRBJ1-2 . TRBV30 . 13 CAWSTIPGGGYTF TGTGCCTGGAGTACCATCCCCGGGGGGGGCTACACCTTC
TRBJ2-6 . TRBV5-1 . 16 CASSWGRISGANVLTF TGCGCCAGCAGCTGGGGGCGGATCTCTGGGGCCAACGTCCTGACTTTC
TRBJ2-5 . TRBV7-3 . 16 CASSLSGVGVGETQYF TGTGCCAGCAGCTTGTCCGGGGTTGGGGTGGGAGAGACCCAGTACTTC
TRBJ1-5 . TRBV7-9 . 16 CSSSPPGDAGRRPQHF TGTTCCAGCAGCCCCCCGGGAGACGCGGGGCGCCGGCCCCAGCATTTT
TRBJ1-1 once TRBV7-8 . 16 CASSSDGGWRGTEAFF TGTGCCAGCAGCTCCGATGGGGGCTGGAGAGGAACTGAAGCTTTCTTT
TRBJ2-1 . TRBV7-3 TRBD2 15 CASSFSGLAGNEQFF TGTGCCAGCAGCTTTTCGGGACTAGCGGGAAATGAGCAGTTCTTC
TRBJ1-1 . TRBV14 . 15 CASSQASLMNTEAFF TGTGCCAGCAGCCAAGCTTCTCTTATGAACACTGAAGCTTTCTTT
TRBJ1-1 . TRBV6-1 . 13 CASTLRENTEAFF TGTGCCAGCACCCTCCGGGAGAACACTGAAGCTTTCTTT
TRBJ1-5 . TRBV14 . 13 CASSPSGELPQHF TGTGCCAGCAGCCCCTCCGGGGAGCTGCCCCAGCATTTT
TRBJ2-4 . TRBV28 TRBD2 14 CASSLGGRWNIQYF TGTGCCAGCAGTCTGGGGGGGAGATGGAACATTCAGTACTTC
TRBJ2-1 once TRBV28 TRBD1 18 CASSSSSWTGGEYNEQFF TGTGCCAGCAGTTCAAGCTCCTGGACAGGTGGTGAATACAATGAGCAGTTCTTC
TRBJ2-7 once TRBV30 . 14 CAWTKTVGPYEQYF TGTGCCTGGACCAAGACCGTGGGGCCCTACGAGCAGTACTTC
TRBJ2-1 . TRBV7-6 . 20 CASSPSWGSVRTATNNEQFF TGTGCCAGCAGCCCAAGTTGGGGGTCCGTTAGGACAGCTACCAACAATGAGCAGTTCTTC
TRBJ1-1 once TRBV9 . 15 CASNPVGQQNTEAFF TGTGCCAGCAACCCAGTTGGGCAGCAGAACACTGAAGCTTTCTTT